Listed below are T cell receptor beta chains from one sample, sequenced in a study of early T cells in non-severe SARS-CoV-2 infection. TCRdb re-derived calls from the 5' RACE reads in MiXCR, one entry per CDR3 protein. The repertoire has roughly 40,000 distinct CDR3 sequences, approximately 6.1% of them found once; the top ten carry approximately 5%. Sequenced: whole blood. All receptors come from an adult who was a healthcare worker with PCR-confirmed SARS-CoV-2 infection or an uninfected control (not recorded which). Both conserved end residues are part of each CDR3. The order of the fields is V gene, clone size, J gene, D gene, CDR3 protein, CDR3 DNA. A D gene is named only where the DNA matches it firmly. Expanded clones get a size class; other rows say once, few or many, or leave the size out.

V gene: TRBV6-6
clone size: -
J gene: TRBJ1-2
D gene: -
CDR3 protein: CASSPPGHRGEGYTF
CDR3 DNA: TGTGCCAGCAGTCCCCCAGGGCATAGGGGGGAGGGCTACACCTTC

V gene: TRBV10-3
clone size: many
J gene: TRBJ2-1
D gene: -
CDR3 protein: CAISGIRAGHYNEQFF
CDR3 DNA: TGTGCCATCAGCGGTATTCGGGCGGGCCACTACAATGAGCAGTTCTTC

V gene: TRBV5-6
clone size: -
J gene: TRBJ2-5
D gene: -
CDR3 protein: CASSLGASIGTRETQYF
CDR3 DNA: TGTGCCAGCAGTTTGGGCGCCAGCATTGGAACCCGAGAGACCCAGTACTTC

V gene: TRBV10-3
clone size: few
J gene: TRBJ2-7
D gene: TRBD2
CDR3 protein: CAISESGGSYEQYF
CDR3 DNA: TGTGCCATCAGTGAGTCGGGGGGGTCCTACGAGCAGTACTTC

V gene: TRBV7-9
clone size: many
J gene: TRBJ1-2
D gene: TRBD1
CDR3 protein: CASSAHWTGNYGYTF
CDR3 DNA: TGTGCCAGCAGCGCCCACTGGACAGGGAACTATGGCTACACCTTC

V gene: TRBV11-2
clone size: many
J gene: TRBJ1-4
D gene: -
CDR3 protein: CASSLLPGRDNEKLFF
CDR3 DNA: TGTGCCAGCAGCTTACTGCCGGGACGGGATAATGAAAAACTGTTTTTT

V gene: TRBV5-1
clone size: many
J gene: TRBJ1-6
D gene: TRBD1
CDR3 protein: CASSLDPGTGTSPLHF
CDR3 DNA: TGCGCCAGCAGCTTGGATCCCGGGACAGGCACCTCACCCCTCCACTTT

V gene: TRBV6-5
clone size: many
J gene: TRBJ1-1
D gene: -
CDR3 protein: CASKGGTEAFF
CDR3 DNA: TGTGCCAGCAAAGGGGGCACTGAAGCTTTCTTT

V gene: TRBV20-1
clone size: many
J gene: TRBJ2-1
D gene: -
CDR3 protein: CSTLPRLARSSYNEQFF
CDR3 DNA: TGCAGTACATTGCCCCGGCTAGCGAGAAGCTCCTACAATGAGCAGTTCTTC

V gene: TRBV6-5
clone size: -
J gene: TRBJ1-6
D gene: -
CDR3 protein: CASSRTIGEDSPLHF
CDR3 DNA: TGTGCCAGCAGTCGGACTATCGGAGAGGATTCACCCCTCCACTTT

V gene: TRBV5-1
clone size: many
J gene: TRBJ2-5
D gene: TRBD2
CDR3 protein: CASSEGLAGVETQYF
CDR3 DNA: TGCGCCAGCAGCGAAGGACTAGCGGGAGTGGAGACCCAGTACTTC

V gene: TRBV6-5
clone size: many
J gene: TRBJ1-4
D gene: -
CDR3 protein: CASSGRGEKLFF
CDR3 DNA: TGTGCCAGCAGTGGACGCGGGGAAAAACTGTTTTTT

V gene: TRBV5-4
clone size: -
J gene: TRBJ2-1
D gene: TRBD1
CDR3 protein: CASTKTGGKSYNEQFF
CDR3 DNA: TGTGCCAGCACCAAAACAGGGGGTAAATCCTACAATGAGCAGTTCTTC

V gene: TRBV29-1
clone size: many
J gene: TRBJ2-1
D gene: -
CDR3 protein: CSVERTRSYNEQFF
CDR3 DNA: TGCAGCGTCGAGCGGACTCGCTCCTACAATGAGCAGTTCTTC

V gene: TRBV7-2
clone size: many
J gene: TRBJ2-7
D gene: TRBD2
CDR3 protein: CASSLSAGDSYEQYF
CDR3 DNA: TGTGCCAGCAGCTTAAGCGCGGGAGATTCCTACGAGCAGTACTTC

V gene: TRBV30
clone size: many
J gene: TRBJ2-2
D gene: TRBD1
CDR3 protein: CAWNRGNTGELFF
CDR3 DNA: TGTGCCTGGAACAGGGGGAACACCGGGGAGCTGTTTTTT

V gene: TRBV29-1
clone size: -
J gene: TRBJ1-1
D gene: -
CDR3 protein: CSVARPVNTEAFF
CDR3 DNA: TGCAGCGTAGCGCGCCCGGTAAACACTGAAGCTTTCTTT

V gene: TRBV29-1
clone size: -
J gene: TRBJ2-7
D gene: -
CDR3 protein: CSVVDGTSFYEQYF
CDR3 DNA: TGCAGCGTTGTGGATGGGACCTCCTTCTACGAGCAGTACTTC

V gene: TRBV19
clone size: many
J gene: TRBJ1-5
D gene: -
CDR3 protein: CASSIMSWDQPQHF
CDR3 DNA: TGTGCCAGTAGTATCATGAGCTGGGATCAGCCCCAGCATTTT

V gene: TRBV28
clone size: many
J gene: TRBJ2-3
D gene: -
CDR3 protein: CASKLEGDTQYF
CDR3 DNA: TGTGCCAGCAAACTTGAGGGAGATACGCAGTATTTT

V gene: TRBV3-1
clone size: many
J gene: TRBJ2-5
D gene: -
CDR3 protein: CASSQDASSWGGETQYF
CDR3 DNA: TGTGCCAGCAGCCAAGATGCGTCAAGCTGGGGAGGAGAGACCCAGTACTTC

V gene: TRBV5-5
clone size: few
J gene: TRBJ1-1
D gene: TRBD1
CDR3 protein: CASNLQGAGDTEAFF
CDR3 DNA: TGTGCCAGCAACCTACAGGGGGCCGGGGACACTGAAGCTTTCTTT

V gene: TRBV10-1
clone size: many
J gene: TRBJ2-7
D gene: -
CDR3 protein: CASSAGNEQYF
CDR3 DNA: TGCGCCAGCAGTGCAGGGAACGAGCAGTACTTC

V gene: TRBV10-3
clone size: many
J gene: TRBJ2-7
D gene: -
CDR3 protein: CAISPSYEQYF
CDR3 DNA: TGTGCCATCAGTCCCTCCTACGAGCAGTACTTC

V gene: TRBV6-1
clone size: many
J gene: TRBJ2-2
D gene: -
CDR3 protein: CASSEAGGRGPGELFF
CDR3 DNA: TGTGCCAGCAGTGAGGCCGGGGGACGGGGCCCCGGGGAGCTGTTTTTT

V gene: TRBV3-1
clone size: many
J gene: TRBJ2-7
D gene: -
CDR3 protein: CAVGNAPSYEQYF
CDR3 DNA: TGTGCTGTTGGGAACGCCCCCTCCTACGAGCAGTACTTC